The rows below give T cell receptor beta chains drawn from one sample of a study of vaccination and CD4 T cells after COVID-19. For these TCRs, the target antigens are not known. Each CDR3 protein gets one entry after TCRdb re-called the PCR reads with MiXCR. This sample has 6,500 to 8,500 distinct CDR3 sequences, with 55% to 65% found just once. The sequenced sample consisted of CD4+ T cells from blood, cultured in vitro. These receptors were taken from a human donor who had recovered from COVID-19. The CDR3 runs from the conserved cysteine through the conserved F or W. The D gene is left open where the match is weak. Clone size is stated in some rows and not others, as once, few, many or a class when expanded.

size: -; J: TRBJ2-2; V: TRBV25-1; D: TRBD1; DNA: TGTGCCAGCAGTCCCTATAGGGGGACAGGGCGGACCGGGGAGCTGTTTTTT; CDR3: CASSPYRGTGRTGELFF
size: few; J: TRBJ2-3; V: TRBV4-1; D: TRBD1; DNA: TGCGCCAGCAGCTCCCAACCCGGGACAGGGCAGTATTTT; CDR3: CASSSQPGTGQYF
size: few; J: TRBJ2-3; V: TRBV6-1; D: -; DNA: TGTGCCAGCACTCTTTCCGGGGGCGGCTCGGATACGCAGTATTTT; CDR3: CASTLSGGGSDTQYF
size: few; J: TRBJ1-2; V: TRBV20-1; D: -; DNA: TGCAGTGCTTCGTCCATTTCCCCCTACTATGGCTACACCTTC; CDR3: CSASSISPYYGYTF
size: -; J: TRBJ2-2; V: TRBV27; D: TRBD2; DNA: TGTGCCAGCAGTCTGCCCGGGGGGTCGAACACCGGGGAGCTGTTTTTT; CDR3: CASSLPGGSNTGELFF
size: few; J: TRBJ1-5; V: TRBV19; D: TRBD1; DNA: TGTGCCAGTAGTATTCCCGTCACAGGGGGCGCGAATCAGCCCCAGCATTTT; CDR3: CASSIPVTGGANQPQHF
size: few; J: TRBJ2-7; V: TRBV6-2/TRBV6-3; D: -; DNA: TGTGCCAGCAGTTACTTGTTTGAATACGAGCAGTACTTC; CDR3: CASSYLFEYEQYF
size: few; J: TRBJ2-3; V: TRBV20-1; D: TRBD2; DNA: TGCAGTGCTAGAGGCGGGAGCCGCACAGATACGCAGTATTTT; CDR3: CSARGGSRTDTQYF
size: -; J: TRBJ2-1; V: TRBV10-3; D: -; DNA: TGTGCCATCACCGGCTATGGGGGGGCCTCCAATGAGCAGTTCTTC; CDR3: CAITGYGGASNEQFF
size: -; J: TRBJ1-1; V: TRBV20-1; D: -; DNA: TGCAGTGCTAGAGTAGTGGCGGGGTACGCTTTCTTT; CDR3: CSARVVAGYAFF
size: -; J: TRBJ2-3; V: TRBV2; D: -; DNA: TGTGCCAGCAGTCTAGGGGACACCCGCGGCACAGATACGCAGTATTTT; CDR3: CASSLGDTRGTDTQYF
size: -; J: TRBJ1-6; V: TRBV19; D: -; DNA: TGTGCCAGTCGCTCCTTTGGTGAATGGGGGAGATTGGATTCACCCCTCCACTTT; CDR3: CASRSFGEWGRLDSPLHF
size: few; J: TRBJ2-1; V: TRBV19; D: TRBD1; DNA: TGTGCCAGTACCGTGGGGACAGACAATGAGCAGTTCTTC; CDR3: CASTVGTDNEQFF